This T cell receptor (beta chain) was observed in a study of regulatory and conventional T cells in RAG deficiency. Study-wide findings and caveats: Sorted Omenn CD25-high CD127-low cells may not be bona fide Tregs.

Using immunoSEQ multiplex PCR, the repertoire was profiled, and TCRdb retains in-frame clones only, with some absent. The data hold tens of thousands of clones, with around 89% observed a single time. The CDR3 totals 13 residues. V was shortened by 8 bases and J by 6 bases, with 17 bases between the two germline ends. Germline V gene data show CDR1 as SNHLY and CDR2 as FYNNEI. Of note for this clone: Its antigen is undetermined.

This sample also belongs to another study, concerning regulatory T cells. That paper adds: The PCR used 52 TRBV and 13 TRBJ primers.

The TCR was taken from a human donor in good health. Input material: CD8+ T cells sorted from blood. This rearrangement joins TRBV2 to TRBJ2-7; D may be TRBD2 (6 bases). The CDR3 DNA reads TGTGCCAGCGTCTGGGGGAGGTCAGGCGAGCAGTACTTC. Translation gives CASVWGRSGEQYF.